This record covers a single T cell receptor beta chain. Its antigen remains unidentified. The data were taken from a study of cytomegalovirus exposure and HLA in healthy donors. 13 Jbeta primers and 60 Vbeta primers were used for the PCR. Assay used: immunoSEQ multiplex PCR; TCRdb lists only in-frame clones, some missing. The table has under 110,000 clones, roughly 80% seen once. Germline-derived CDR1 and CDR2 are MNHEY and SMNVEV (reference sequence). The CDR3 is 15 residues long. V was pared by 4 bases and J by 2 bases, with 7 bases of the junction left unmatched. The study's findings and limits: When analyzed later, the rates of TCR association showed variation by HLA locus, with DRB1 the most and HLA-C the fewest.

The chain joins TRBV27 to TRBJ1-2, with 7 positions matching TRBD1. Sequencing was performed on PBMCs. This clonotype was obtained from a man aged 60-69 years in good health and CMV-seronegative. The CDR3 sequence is CASSSGQAKNYGYTF. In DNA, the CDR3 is TGTGCCAGCAGTTCCGGACAGGCCAAAAACTATGGCTACACCTTC.